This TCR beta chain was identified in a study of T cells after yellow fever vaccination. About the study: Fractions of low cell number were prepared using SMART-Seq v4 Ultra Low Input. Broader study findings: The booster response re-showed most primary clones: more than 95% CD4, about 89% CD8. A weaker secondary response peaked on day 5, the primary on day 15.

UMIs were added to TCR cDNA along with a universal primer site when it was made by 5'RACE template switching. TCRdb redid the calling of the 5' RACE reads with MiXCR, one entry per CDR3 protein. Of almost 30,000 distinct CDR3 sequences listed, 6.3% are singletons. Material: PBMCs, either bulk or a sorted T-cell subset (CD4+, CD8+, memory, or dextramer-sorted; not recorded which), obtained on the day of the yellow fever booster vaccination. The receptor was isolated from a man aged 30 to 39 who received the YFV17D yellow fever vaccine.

The CDR3: CSAMGDKYGYTF. CDR3 nucleotide sequence: TGCAGTGCTATGGGGGATAAGTATGGCTACACCTTC. The chain uses TRBV20-1 and TRBJ1-2; D may be TRBD1 (5 bases). In germline, CDR1 is DFQATT, CDR2 SNEGSKA (reference sequence). The V and J ends lost 4 bases and 5 bases respectively, with 11 bases between them. The CDR3 loop spans 12 amino acids.